This TCR beta chain originates from a study of regulatory T cells in long-lasting Graves disease. For the study at large: Persistent cases were those of Graves' disease that involved over 5 years of antithyroid drugs with positive TSH receptor antibodies. Findings of the study overall: TCR diversity was lower in persistent Graves' patients than in newly diagnosed ones.

CDR3 regions were amplified by Arm-PCR using iRepertoire HTBI primers to build TCR beta libraries. TCRdb independently ran MiXCR on the multiplex PCR reads; one entry per CDR3 protein. The sample has 450,000 or so distinct CDR3 sequences; around 21% are singletons. Indicated time point: persistent/refractory GD, antithyroid drugs over 5 years with positive TRAb. PBMC-derived RNA was used for the TCR library. V lost 11 bases to trimming and J lost 0 bases; unmatched junction nucleotides: 28. CDR3 length: 22 amino acids. Germline V lookup: CDR1 MNHNS, CDR2 SASEGT. This clonotype was observed a handful of times. Its cognate antigen is unknown.

The receptor was derived from a female donor with Graves disease. The chain has TRBV6-1 and TRBJ1-5; 10 bases fit TRBD1. The material was peripheral blood mononuclear cells (PBMCs), obtained when the disease was refractory, from a patient treated with antithyroid drugs. The CDR3 region is CAGPPSRQGATGLLYSNQPQHF. The CDR3 coding sequence is TGTGCCGGACCTCCGTCAAGACAGGGGGCTACGGGTTTGCTCTATAGCAATCAGCCCCAGCATTTT.